A single sample is the source of the 5 T cell receptor beta chains below, sequenced in a study of blood T cell repertoires in COVID-19. This table comes from immunoSEQ multiplex PCR, and its TCRdb copy is limited to in-frame clones, with some not included. Among some 72,000 clones listed, about 85% were seen once. Sequencing was done on a sample of peripheral blood. These receptors originate from a man aged 50 to 59 with COVID-19, enrolled during active disease.

The chain links TRBV4-1 to TRBJ1-5, with a weak D call TRBD1 (5 bases). V lost 4 bases, J lost 8 bases, and 18 bases lay in between. Per the germline V gene, CDR1 is MGHRA and CDR2 is YSYEKL. The CDR3 covers 15 residues. CDR3 in DNA: TGCGCCAGCAGCCGTATCTCGGCAGGGCGAGAGCCCCAGCATTTT. It translates to CASSRISAGREPQHF.

The chain joins TRBV30 to TRBJ2-7; 10 nucleotides match TRBD2. The ends lost 4 bases at V and 5 bases at J; junction bases unmatched: 14. The V gene's germline CDR1 is GTSNPN and CDR2 SVGIG (reference sequence). The length of the CDR3 is 16 residues. The CDR3 DNA reads TGTGCCTGGACTTCCTTTGACAGCGGGAGGGCTCACGAGCAGTACTTC. It is translated as CAWTSFDSGRAHEQYF.

The CDR3 DNA follows: TGTGCCAGTAGACCGGGACTAGCATCCCCCTCCGGGGAGCTGTTTTTT. Its translation: CASRPGLASPSGELFF. The J gene is TRBJ2-2, the V gene TRBV19; 9 nucleotides align to TRBD2. CDR1 and CDR2 (germline): LNHDA, SQIVND (reference sequence). CDR3 length: 16 residues. Losses at the gene ends were 6 bases for V and 6 bases for J; bases not matched to a gene: 11.

V and J are TRBV5-1 and TRBJ2-1; TRBD2 matches at 8 bases. The CDR3 length is 15 residues. CDR1 is SGHRS, CDR2 YFSETQ, per germline. With 0 bases clipped from V and 7 bases from J, the junction kept 6 bases outside the gene matches. Here the CDR3 DNA reads TGCGCCAGCAGCTTGGATGGACTAGCTATAAATGAGCAGTTCTTC. Translated: CASSLDGLAINEQFF.

The chain carries TRBV28 and TRBJ2-7, with D possibly matching TRBD2 (5 bases). Deletions cut 3 bases from V and 3 bases from J, with 6 bases between. The CDR3 has 12 residues. Per the germline V gene, CDR1 is MDHEN and CDR2 is SYDVKM. The CDR3 DNA reads TGTGCCAGCAGTTTTGAGGGCTACGAGCAGTACTTC. This encodes CASSFEGYEQYF.